The entry below describes one T cell receptor beta chain. Time point reported: newly diagnosed GD, antithyroid drugs for less than 3 months. PBMC-derived RNA was used for the TCR library. This CDR3 is 12 amino acids long. With 4 bases removed from V and 7 bases from J, the gap between germline ends came to 7 bases. The germline V gene encodes CDR1 SNHLY and CDR2 FYNNEI. The data originate from a study of regulatory T cells in long-lasting Graves disease. To make TCR beta libraries, researchers used iRepertoire HTBI primers and Arm-PCR of CDR3 regions. TCRdb recomputed calls from the multiplex PCR reads with MiXCR, one row per CDR3 protein. Of roughly 500,000 distinct CDR3 sequences in the sample, approximately 13% were seen once. This sample was shared with a second study, whose subject was T cells in Graves' hyperthyroidism and ophthalmopathy. Turning to that study: Using the HTBI primer set, a first-round RT-PCR was run on the TCR CDR3.

This material consisted of peripheral blood mononuclear cells (PBMCs), taken at new diagnosis, from a patient treated with antithyroid drugs. This chain uses TRBV2 with TRBJ2-2; D gene uncertain. This TCR came from a man aged 25-45 years with Graves disease. DNA for the CDR3: TGTGCCAGCAGTGGCAGGAGCGGGGAGCTGTTTTTT. Its translation: CASSGRSGELFF.